What follows are 23 T cell receptor beta chains derived from one specimen sequenced in a study of cytomegalovirus exposure and HLA in healthy donors (dated by TCRdb to 2015 to 2018). The receptor library was made with the immunoSEQ multiplex PCR assay. Drawn from immuneACCESS, this table holds only the in-frame rearrangements with V and J called that TCRdb kept. Clones are partly lost; checked studies trace under half to an unresolved V gene and leave the rest unexplained. Recorded for this sample are 150,000 to 200,000 clones; less than 90% of them occurred a single time. Roughly 5.7% of the sample comes from the top ten. Material for sequencing was PBMCs. These receptors were obtained from a woman younger than 45 in good health and CMV-seronegative.

The V and J genes are TRBV27 and TRBJ2-4; 10 bases align to TRBD1. The CDR3 contains 14 residues. Germline-derived CDR1 and CDR2 are MNHEY and SMNVEV (reference sequence). V gave up 8 bases and J gave up 15 bases; unmatched junction bases: 16. CDR3 protein: CASQSPRDRGWRYF. The DNA of the CDR3 is TGTGCCAGCCAAAGCCCACGGGACAGGGGATGGAGGTACTTC.

This clone was recorded a few times. V gene TRBV7-3 combines with J gene TRBJ2-5, with D perhaps TRBD2 (5 bases). V dropped 3 bases and J dropped 1 base, with 12 bases sitting between them. This CDR3 has 15 residues. Germline V gene lookup returns CDR1 SGHTA and CDR2 FQGTGA. CDR3 in DNA: TGTGCCAGCAGCTTGGTAAGCGGTTTCCAAGAGACCCAGTACTTC. Residues: CASSLVSGFQETQYF. Complete variable domain (other parts from reference TRBV7-3 and TRBJ2-5): GAGVSQTPSNKVTEKGKYVELRCDPISGHTALYWYRQSLGQGPEFLIYFQGTGAADDSGLPNDRFFAVRPEGSVSTLKIQRTERGDSAVYLCASSLVSGFQETQYFGPGTRLLVL.

V is TRBV28 and J is TRBJ2-2; 8 positions agree with TRBD1. The CDR3 extends over 15 amino acids. The V gene's germline CDR1 is MDHEN and CDR2 SYDVKM. The junction had 7 bases not matched to a gene; V was cut back by 6 bases and J by 4 bases. CDR3 DNA: TGTGCCAGCAGGGGCGGGACAGGCAGCACCGGGGAGCTGTTTTTT. It codes for CASRGGTGSTGELFF.

This clone was found a few times. The chain carries TRBV28 and TRBJ1-4; 8 bases map to TRBD1. The CDR3 extends over 18 amino acids. From germline, CDR1 is MDHEN and CDR2 SYDVKM. The ends lost 7 bases at V and 4 bases at J; junction bases unmatched: 17. In DNA form, the CDR3 reads TGTGCCAGCAATAATCAGGACAGGGCAAAATCTATTAATGAAAAACTGTTTTTT. The encoded protein is CASNNQDRAKSINEKLFF.

V gene TRBV6-5 combines with J gene TRBJ2-1; 8 nucleotides match TRBD2. This CDR3 contains 14 residues. V shed 6 bases and J 7 bases; nucleotides not matched to a gene: 8. CDR1 and CDR2 (germline): MNHEY, SVGAGI. This CDR3 reads CASSNSPGGNEQFF. The CDR3, as DNA: TGTGCCAGCAGCAACTCCCCGGGGGGGAATGAGCAGTTCTTC.

The chain links TRBV5-6 to TRBJ2-7; TRBD2 might be the D (5 bases). Germline V lookup: CDR1 SGHDT, CDR2 YYEEEE. Deletions cut 2 bases from V and 2 bases from J, with 5 bases between. CDR3 size: 12 residues. CDR3 sequence: CASSFGTYEQYF. The CDR3 DNA reads TGTGCCAGCAGCTTCGGGACCTACGAGCAGTACTTC.

The V gene is TRBV2, the J gene TRBJ1-1; 8 nucleotides line up with TRBD1. CDR3 length equals 12 residues. The V segment lost 6 bases and the J segment 4 bases; nucleotides outside the gene matches: 1. CDR1 and CDR2 (germline): SNHLY, FYNNEI. CDR3 bases: TGTGCCAGCAGACAGGGGGGCACTGAAGCTTTCTTT. It encodes CASRQGGTEAFF.

The table lists this clone with a few counts. This chain links TRBV7-9 with TRBJ2-5, with TRBD1 matching over 8 bases. The CDR3 has 15 residues. V dropped 4 bases and J dropped 2; count of bases not matched to a gene: 6. The germline gives CDR1 SEHNR, CDR2 FQNEAQ (reference sequence). The CDR3 sequence: CASSYAGTGQETQYF. CDR3 coding DNA: TGTGCCAGCAGCTATGCCGGGACAGGACAAGAGACCCAGTACTTC.

This chain links TRBV29-1 with TRBJ2-1; 12 positions agree with TRBD2. Trimming removed 4 bases from V and 3 bases from J; junction bases left unmatched: 4. This CDR3 is built from 15 residues. From germline, CDR1 is SQVTM and CDR2 ANQGSEA. DNA for the CDR3: TGCAGCGTTGGTACTAGCGGGGGGTACTACAATGAGCAGTTCTTC. Protein: CSVGTSGGYYNEQFF.

The chain couples TRBV10-1 to TRBJ2-1, with 7 bases fitting TRBD1. CDR1 and CDR2 from the germline V gene are WNHNN and SYGVQD (reference sequence). This CDR3 spans 16 amino acids. V shed 0 bases, J shed 0 bases, and the junction held 2 bases outside the gene matches. CDR3 DNA: TGCGCCAGCAGTGAGTCAGGGGACAGCTCCTACAATGAGCAGTTCTTC. Protein product: CASSESGDSSYNEQFF.

This rearrangement joins TRBV11-2 to TRBJ2-7, with D hard to call. The CDR3 runs to 15 residues. CDR1 is SGHAT, CDR2 FQNNGV, per germline. The germline V and J ends were trimmed by 2 bases and 2 bases, with 13 bases remaining between them. The CDR3, as DNA: TGTGCCAGCAGCTTAATAAGAACTCCCGCCTACGAGCAGTACTTC. Its protein product is CASSLIRTPAYEQYF.

V gene TRBV5-1 combines with J gene TRBJ1-4; no firm D call. The CDR3 extends over 15 amino acids. With 0 bases removed from V and 8 bases from J, the gap between germline ends came to 14 bases. Germline loops: CDR1 SGHRS, CDR2 YFSETQ. This CDR3 reads CASSLGGASQEKLFF. The CDR3 bases are TGCGCCAGCAGCTTGGGCGGAGCGTCCCAAGAAAAACTGTTTTTT.

The rearrangement joins TRBV2 to TRBJ2-7, with D perhaps being TRBD1 or TRBD2 (5 bases each). The CDR3 runs to 16 residues. In germline, CDR1 is SNHLY, CDR2 FYNNEI. Trimming took off 6 bases at V and 3 bases at J, with 21 bases between the two ends. The CDR3 coding sequence is TGTGCCAGCAGCGCGGCGGGCAGGGCTCTAAACTACGAGCAGTACTTC. Its translation is CASSAAGRALNYEQYF. Complete variable domain (other parts from reference TRBV2 and TRBJ2-7): EPEVTQTPSHQVTQMGQEVILRCVPISNHLYFYWYRQILGQKVEFLVSFYNNEISEKSEIFDDQFSVERPDGSNFTLKIRSTKLEDSAMYFCASSAAGRALNYEQYFGPGTRLTVT.

V usage is TRBV10-3 and J usage is TRBJ2-1; TRBD2 matches at 12 bases. Looked up from germline, CDR1 is ENHRY and CDR2 is SYGVKD. Unmatched junction bases numbered 13, after V lost 0 bases and J lost 4 bases. The CDR3 contains 20 residues. Written as DNA, the CDR3 is TGTGCCATCAGTGAGTCGAGGGCTAGCGGGGGGGCCAGTAGGTACAATGAGCAGTTCTTC. This translates into CAISESRASGGASRYNEQFF.

V and J are TRBV27 and TRBJ2-7, with TRBD1 matching over 10 bases. This CDR3 contains 14 residues. In germline, CDR1 is MNHEY, CDR2 SMNVEV (reference sequence). J was trimmed by 6 bases and V by 8 bases; bases with no gene match: 10. Here the CDR3 DNA reads TGTGCCAGCCAACCGACAGGGGGCATAGGCGAGCAGTACTTC. Protein product: CASQPTGGIGEQYF.

The chain joins TRBV5-1 to TRBJ1-1; D remains unclear. Per the germline V gene, CDR1 is SGHRS and CDR2 is YFSETQ. V lost 0 bases, J lost 4 bases, and 10 bases lay in between. CDR3 length: 14 residues. The CDR3 sequence is CASSLAPGRTEAFF. CDR3 nucleotide sequence: TGCGCCAGCAGCTTGGCCCCCGGGCGCACTGAAGCTTTCTTT.

The chain couples TRBV27 to TRBJ1-5; no clear D. CDR3 size: 13 residues. Germline V gene sequence: CDR1 MNHEY, CDR2 SMNVEV (reference sequence). V was pared by 6 bases and J by 0 bases, with 6 bases between. The CDR3 DNA is TGTGCCAGCAGCACTGATAGCAATCAGCCCCAGCATTTT. Encoded protein: CASSTDSNQPQHF.

V and J are TRBV6-6 and TRBJ1-6; D possibly corresponds to TRBD1 (6 bases). This CDR3 is 15 amino acids long. The germline V and J ends were trimmed by 6 bases and 5 bases, with 14 bases remaining between them. Germline V gives CDR1 MNHNY, CDR2 SVGAGI (reference sequence). CDR3 bases: TGTGCCAGCAGGGACGGTCGGACAGATAATTCACCCCTCCACTTT. It is translated as CASRDGRTDNSPLHF.

This rearrangement joins TRBV6-5 to TRBJ2-3; 9 bases line up with TRBD1. Trimming at V came to 1 base and at J to 3 bases, leaving 5 bases not matched to a gene. The CDR3 sequence is 16 residues long. Germline loops: CDR1 MNHEY, CDR2 SVGAGI. CDR3 residues: CASSYFGTGFTDTQYF. CDR3 sequence (DNA): TGTGCCAGCAGTTACTTCGGGACAGGGTTTACAGATACGCAGTATTTT.

This clone was found a few times. V usage is TRBV11-2 and J usage is TRBJ2-2; possibly TRBD1 for D (5 bases). Trimming removed 4 bases at V and 7 bases at J, with 16 bases between. Germline V CDR1 and CDR2: SGHAT, FQNNGV. The CDR3 sequence is 15 residues long. This CDR3 is CASSSTLQGHGELFF. The CDR3 DNA sequence: TGTGCCAGCAGCTCGACACTCCAGGGCCACGGGGAGCTGTTTTTT.

The chain is built from TRBV5-4 and TRBJ2-7, with 9 bases lining up with TRBD1. The CDR3 loop spans 14 amino acids. CDR1 and CDR2 (germline): SGHNT, YYREEE (reference sequence). J lost 4 bases, V lost 5 bases, and 7 bases had no gene match. The CDR3 loop is CASRTTGGPYEQYF. In DNA form, the CDR3 reads TGTGCCAGCAGAACAACAGGGGGCCCATACGAGCAGTACTTC.

The chain's CDR3 is CASSLGRETQYF. Written as DNA, the CDR3 is TGTGCCAGCAGCTTAGGACGGGAGACCCAGTACTTC. The chain is built from TRBV11-3 and TRBJ2-5; D unresolved. In germline, CDR1 is SGHNT, CDR2 YENEEA. Trimming cost V 1 base and J 5 bases, with 5 bases left between them. The CDR3 spans 12 residues.

Here the CDR3 DNA reads TGTGCCAGCAGTTATGACGGTAACTATGGCTACACCTTC. Protein product: CASSYDGNYGYTF. The rearrangement joins TRBV7-2 to TRBJ1-2, with D unresolved. The germline CDR1 and CDR2 sequences are SGHTA and FQGNSA. The CDR3 is 13 residues long. V lost 6 bases and J lost 1, with 9 bases in between.